The T cell receptor beta chain under discussion was sequenced for a study of early T cells in non-severe SARS-CoV-2 infection. On the study more broadly: Bulk RNA from unsorted whole blood was sequenced; chains were unpaired. Findings and caveats of the study: The matching step, a VDJdb search, favored anti-spike CD8 responses and missed private and CD4 specificities.

This clonotype was seen at least ten times. Its target is unknown. Unique molecular identifiers (one per individual cDNA molecule) were attached. From the 5' RACE reads, TCRdb called clonotypes with MiXCR, one entry per CDR3 protein. The sample holds tens of thousands of distinct CDR3 sequences, less than 8% seen once. The source material was whole blood. This clonotype originated in an adult who was a healthcare worker with PCR-confirmed SARS-CoV-2 infection or an uninfected control (not recorded which).

CDR3 residues: CASSLRTGVRTEAFF. The CDR3 coding sequence is TGTGCCAGCAGCCTACGAACAGGGGTTCGCACTGAAGCTTTCTTT. The chain recombines TRBV14 with TRBJ1-1, with 7 nucleotides matching TRBD1. V lost 4 bases to trimming and J lost 4 bases; unmatched junction nucleotides: 9. Germline CDR1 reads SGHDN; CDR2 reads FVKESK. CDR3 length equals 15 residues.